This T cell receptor beta chain was obtained from a study of blood T cell repertoires in COVID-19. At the level of the study: Acute and convalescent COVID-19 samples came from the United States, Italy and Spain.

Per the original data handling: Estimated nucleated cell counts came from reference gene primer amplification. Using immunoSEQ multiplex PCR, the repertoire was profiled, and TCRdb retains in-frame clones only, with some absent. Clone size and V and J calls were adopted from that table, with D and trimming inferred from the DNA. The data hold fewer than 250,000 clones, with around 86% observed a single time. Study members were between roughly 18 and 100 years old and lived in 20 to 30 US regions. Participants had their cohort set by participant-reported clinical history. Trimming cost V 1 base and J 7 bases, with 5 bases left between them. CDR3 size: 12 residues.

This TCR was sampled from a man aged 25-45 years in a cohort exposed to, infected with or recovered from COVID-19 (not recorded which). The specimen was PBMCs or T cells enriched from blood (not recorded which). The chain joins TRBV12-3 or TRBV12-4 to TRBJ2-1; no reliable D call. The CDR3 DNA reads TGTGCCAGCAGTTTAGTGGAGAATGAGCAGTTCTTC. It encodes CASSLVENEQFF.